This TCR beta chain was sequenced in a study of T cells after posttransplantation cyclophosphamide. Treatment was busulfan-fludarabine conditioning, a marrow graft, and cyclophosphamide on days +3 and +4. The CDR3 is 12 amino acids. V was clipped by 2 bases and J by 5 bases, with 7 bases between them. Libraries were prepared by immunoSEQ multiplex PCR; TCRdb keeps only in-frame clonotypes and omits some of them. The sample yields about 10,000 clones, without any singletons. Study results and caveats: Later post-transplant blood repertoires were often dominated by donor CD8+ memory clones. Recipient CMV seropositivity and CMV reactivation strongly tracked TRB clonality. Skin or GI-infiltrating T cells shared few TRB sequences with blood.

This clone was recorded at least ten times. What it binds is not known. This sequence was found in a female patient in her 40s who received an allogeneic stem cell transplant from a related donor, was CMV-positive, and had no GVHD. Some T cells may be graft donor cells. The rearrangement links TRBV12-3 or TRBV12-4 to TRBJ2-7, with D unresolved. The source material was PBMCs, sampled after allogeneic stem cell transplant with posttransplant cyclophosphamide. The CDR3 loop reads CASSLPPNEQYF. The DNA for the CDR3 is TGTGCCAGCAGTTTACCCCCCAACGAGCAGTACTTC.